One sample yielded the 18 T cell receptor beta chains listed below, sequenced in a study of blood T cell repertoires in COVID-19. Here immunoSEQ multiplex PCR was the method, and the copy in TCRdb shows in-frame clones only, minus some. The data show 390,000 or so clones, around 86% seen once. Sequencing was performed on PBMCs or T cells enriched from blood (not recorded which). The receptors were sampled from a woman aged 50 to 60 who had recovered from COVID-19.

The rearrangement joins TRBV5-6 to TRBJ1-2, with a weak D call TRBD1 (6 bases). The CDR3 sequence is 15 residues long. Germline V gene data show CDR1 as SGHDT and CDR2 as YYEEEE. Trimming stripped 4 bases from V and 2 bases from J, with 15 bases between. DNA of the CDR3: TGTGCCAGCAGCCAGCGACAGGCAGACAACTATGGCTACACCTTC. Amino acid sequence: CASSQRQADNYGYTF.

This clone was detected only once. This chain joins TRBV6-2 or TRBV6-3 and TRBJ1-5; maybe TRBD1 (6 bases). Deletions cut 0 bases from V and 3 bases from J, with 18 bases between. There are 18 residues in the CDR3. CDR1 and CDR2 (germline): MNHEY, SVGEGT. In DNA form, the CDR3 reads TGTGCCAGCAGTTACTCGAGAGTGGCCGGACAGACCAATCAGCCCCAGCATTTT. As protein: CASSYSRVAGQTNQPQHF.

The rearrangement uses TRBV28 and TRBJ2-7; D remains ambiguous. In germline, CDR1 is MDHEN, CDR2 SYDVKM. This CDR3 is built from 16 residues. The V and J ends lost 3 bases and 0 bases respectively, with 15 bases between them. CDR3 sequence reads: CASSFSTGLSSYEQYF. The DNA of the CDR3 is TGTGCCAGCAGTTTCTCGACGGGTCTCAGCTCCTACGAGCAGTACTTC.

The rearrangement links TRBV5-5 to TRBJ1-1, with a possible D match to TRBD1 (5 bases). The V gene lost 3 bases and the J gene lost 8 bases, with 11 bases spanning the gap. CDR3 length equals 12 residues. The germline CDR1 and CDR2 sequences are SGHKS and YYEKEE (reference sequence). CDR3 protein: CASSWAPGEAFF. CDR3 bases: TGTGCCAGCAGCTGGGCACCAGGGGAAGCTTTCTTT.

The chain has TRBV28 and TRBJ1-5, with D hard to call. With 10 bases removed from V and 7 bases from J, the gap between germline ends came to 17 bases. CDR3 length: 13 amino acids. Looked up from germline, CDR1 is MDHEN and CDR2 is SYDVKM. The CDR3 DNA follows: TGTGCCACTCTACCCCTAAGCGGGCAGCCCCAGCATTTT. Translated: CATLPLSGQPQHF.

This chain links TRBV27 with TRBJ1-1; D is ambiguous. Trimming shortened V by 5 bases and J by 0 bases, and 10 bases separated the two germline ends. The CDR3 length is 14 residues. Per the germline V gene, CDR1 is MNHEY and CDR2 is SMNVEV (reference sequence). CDR3 sequence reads: CASSPGSMNTEAFF. The CDR3 nucleotides read TGTGCCAGCAGTCCGGGGTCCATGAACACTGAAGCTTTCTTT.

V is TRBV27 and J is TRBJ1-1; tentatively, D is TRBD1 (5 bases). V dropped 5 bases and J dropped 3 bases, with 13 bases sitting between them. The CDR3 contains 14 residues. Germline values: CDR1 MNHEY, CDR2 SMNVEV (reference sequence). CDR3 nucleotide sequence: TGTGCCAGCAGTATGGGGGGACCACACACTGAAGCTTTCTTT. Protein sequence: CASSMGGPHTEAFF.

This clone was picked up one time. This chain joins TRBV3-1 (or the pseudogene TRBV3-2) and TRBJ1-5; 7 bases fit TRBD1. V dropped 1 base and J dropped 4; count of bases not matched to a gene: 19. CDR3 length: 20 residues. Germline V gene lookup returns CDR1 LGHDT and CDR2 YNNKEL (reference sequence). CDR3 sequence: CASSQGPARQGFTKNQPQHF. DNA for the CDR3: TGTGCCAGCAGCCAAGGTCCGGCCCGACAGGGCTTCACGAAAAATCAGCCCCAGCATTTT.

This clone appeared once. V usage is TRBV7-3 and J usage is TRBJ2-1; 10 positions match TRBD1. CDR3 length: 14 amino acids. Germline CDR1 SGHTA, CDR2 FQGTGA. Trimming removed 7 bases from V and 4 bases from J; junction bases left unmatched: 4. This CDR3 is CASKPGQGYNEQFF. CDR3 nucleotide sequence: TGTGCCAGCAAACCGGGACAGGGGTACAATGAGCAGTTCTTC.

The chain uses TRBV5-4 and TRBJ1-6; D perhaps matches TRBD1 (5 bases). CDR1 is SGHNT and CDR2 is YYREEE in the germline V gene (reference sequence). V was trimmed by 4 bases and J by 9 bases, leaving 14 bases between them. This CDR3 has 14 amino acids. The CDR3 region is CASSVNAGFSPLHF. In DNA form, the CDR3 reads TGTGCCAGCAGCGTAAATGCAGGGTTTTCACCCCTCCACTTT.

V is TRBV5-1 and J is TRBJ1-2; TRBD1 might be the D (6 bases). The CDR3 consists of 15 residues. Per the germline V gene, CDR1 is SGHRS and CDR2 is YFSETQ. The V end was cut by 4 bases, the J end by 4 bases, with 17 bases between. The CDR3 is CASSLGQSSTYGYTF. The CDR3 DNA is TGCGCCAGCAGCCTAGGACAGTCGTCGACCTATGGCTACACCTTC.

The genes are TRBV11-3 and TRBJ1-1; 7 bases are shared with TRBD1. V was pared by 7 bases and J by 5 bases, with 7 bases of the junction left unmatched. The V gene's germline CDR1 is SGHNT and CDR2 YENEEA. The CDR3 has 13 residues. CDR3 in amino acids: CASNKQGGTEAFF. The CDR3 DNA reads as TGTGCCAGCAACAAGCAGGGGGGAACTGAAGCTTTCTTT.

This clone was counted once. The chain employs TRBV9 and TRBJ1-5; 9 positions match TRBD1. The J segment lost 6 bases and the V segment lost 3 bases, leaving 4 bases of the junction unmatched. Germline V gene lookup returns CDR1 SGDLS and CDR2 YYNGEE. This CDR3 comprises 14 residues. CDR3 protein: CASSEGQGGQPQHF. The CDR3 DNA reads as TGTGCCAGCAGCGAGGGACAGGGCGGTCAGCCCCAGCATTTT.

V and J are TRBV4-1 and TRBJ2-1; 10 bases line up with TRBD2. The germline gives CDR1 MGHRA, CDR2 YSYEKL. J lost 6 bases, V lost 0 bases, and 2 bases had no gene match. The CDR3 is 15 amino acids. Written as DNA, the CDR3 is TGCGCCAGCAGCCAAGAGCCTAGCGGGAGCAATGAGCAGTTCTTC. As protein: CASSQEPSGSNEQFF.

This chain uses TRBV9 with TRBJ2-7; 8 bases are shared with TRBD2. The V gene's germline CDR1 is SGDLS and CDR2 YYNGEE. V dropped 3 bases and J dropped 0; count of bases not matched to a gene: 8. CDR3 length equals 16 residues. As DNA, the CDR3 is TGTGCCAGCAGCGAGGGAGCGGGAGTAAGCTCCTACGAGCAGTACTTC. Translating gives CASSEGAGVSSYEQYF.

The rearrangement links TRBV11-3 to TRBJ2-5, with D possibly TRBD1 on 6 matching bases. Germline-derived CDR1 and CDR2 are SGHNT and YENEEA. With 3 bases removed from V and 0 bases from J, the gap between germline ends came to 11 bases. This CDR3 region has 15 residues. Here the CDR3 DNA reads TGTGCCAGCAGCTTGCATACAGGGTACCAAGAGACCCAGTACTTC. It is translated as CASSLHTGYQETQYF.

The chain combines TRBV4-1 with TRBJ2-3, with TRBD2 matching over 9 bases. This CDR3 comprises 18 residues. Germline values: CDR1 MGHRA, CDR2 YSYEKL. The V segment lost 0 bases and the J segment 8 bases; nucleotides outside the gene matches: 15. In nucleotides, the CDR3 is TGCGCCAGCAGCCAAGATTGGGTAGCGGGGGCCCCCCGAGGTACGCAGTATTTT. It codes for CASSQDWVAGAPRGTQYF.

This clone was observed a handful of times. The V and J genes are TRBV4-1 and TRBJ1-5; perhaps TRBD1 as D (6 bases). CDR3 length equals 15 residues. V lost 1 base and J 4 bases, leaving 11 bases between the germline ends. In germline, CDR1 is MGHRA, CDR2 YSYEKL. The CDR3 DNA reads as TGCGCCAGCAGCCAAGGGACAGCTACAAATCAGCCCCAGCATTTT. Its protein product is CASSQGTATNQPQHF.